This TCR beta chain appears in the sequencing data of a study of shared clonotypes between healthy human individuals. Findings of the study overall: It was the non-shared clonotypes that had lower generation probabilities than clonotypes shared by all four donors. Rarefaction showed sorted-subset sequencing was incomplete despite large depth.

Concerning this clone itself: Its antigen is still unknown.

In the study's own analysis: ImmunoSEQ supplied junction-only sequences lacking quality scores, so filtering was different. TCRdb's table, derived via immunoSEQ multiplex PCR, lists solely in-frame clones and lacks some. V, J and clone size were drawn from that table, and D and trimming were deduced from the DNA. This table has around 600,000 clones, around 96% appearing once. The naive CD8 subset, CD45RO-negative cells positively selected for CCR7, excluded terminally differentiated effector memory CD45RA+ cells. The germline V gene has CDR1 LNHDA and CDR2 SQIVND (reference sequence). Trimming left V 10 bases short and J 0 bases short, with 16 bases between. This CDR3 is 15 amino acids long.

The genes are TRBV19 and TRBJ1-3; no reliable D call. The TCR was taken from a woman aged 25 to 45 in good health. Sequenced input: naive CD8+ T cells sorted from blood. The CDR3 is CAIRDSTFSGNTIYF. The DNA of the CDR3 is TGTGCCATAAGAGACTCCACCTTCTCTGGAAACACCATATATTTT.